Sequencing of this T cell receptor beta chain was carried out in a study of CD8+ T cells in alopecia areata. This clone was counted a few times. The study team obtained lesional scalp punch biopsies and peripheral blood from alopecia areata patients. Germline values: CDR1 MNHEY, CDR2 SMNVEV (reference sequence). V was clipped by 3 bases and J by 0 bases; unmatched bases: 7. This CDR3 is built from 17 residues. Extracted from the samples, RNA was reverse transcribed into cDNA to serve as the sequencing template. Assay used: immunoSEQ multiplex PCR; TCRdb lists only in-frame clones, some missing. The sample includes fewer than 7,500 clones, around 60% of them seen just once.

Specimen: skin, collected at week 0. The chain couples TRBV27 to TRBJ2-1; TRBD2 agrees at 8 bases. The receptor comes from a human donor with alopecia areata. Here the CDR3 DNA reads TGTGCCAGCAGTTTGGGGGTTAGCGGGGCCTCCTACAATGAGCAGTTCTTC. It encodes CASSLGVSGASYNEQFF.